These T cell receptor beta chains were read from a single sample in a study of naive and memory T cell subsets. TCRdb recomputed calls from the UMI-ligation and nested PCR reads with MiXCR, one row per CDR3 protein. This repertoire shows 99,000 or so distinct CDR3 sequences, around 13% found once; its top ten account for about 3%. Sequencing used naive CD8+ T cells from blood. The receptors come from a human donor in good health. Each CDR3 is given with its conserved first and last residue. A D gene is named only where the DNA matches it firmly. Rows may omit the clone size; those that give it use once, few, many or a size class.

D gene: .
clone size: few
V gene: TRBV12-3/TRBV12-4
J gene: TRBJ2-1
CDR3 protein: CASSVAASEGDEQFF
CDR3 DNA: TGTGCCAGCAGCGTAGCGGCTAGTGAAGGCGATGAGCAGTTCTTC

D gene: TRBD2
clone size: .
V gene: TRBV9
J gene: TRBJ2-3
CDR3 protein: CASSLAGTTDTQYF
CDR3 DNA: TGTGCCAGCAGCTTAGCGGGAACCACAGATACGCAGTATTTT

D gene: TRBD1
clone size: .
V gene: TRBV5-8
J gene: TRBJ1-3
CDR3 protein: CASSLGQGAGNTIYF
CDR3 DNA: TGTGCCAGCAGCTTGGGACAGGGGGCTGGAAACACCATATATTTT

D gene: .
clone size: few
V gene: TRBV12-3/TRBV12-4
J gene: TRBJ1-1
CDR3 protein: CASSLAGGNTEAFF
CDR3 DNA: TGTGCCAGCAGTTTGGCGGGGGGTAACACTGAAGCTTTCTTT

D gene: TRBD1
clone size: .
V gene: TRBV14
J gene: TRBJ2-7
CDR3 protein: CASSQETPGWRDRGSYEQYF
CDR3 DNA: TGTGCCAGCAGCCAAGAGACGCCCGGCTGGCGGGACAGGGGGTCCTACGAGCAGTACTTC

D gene: .
clone size: .
V gene: TRBV13
J gene: TRBJ2-5
CDR3 protein: CASSEDSRETQYF
CDR3 DNA: TGTGCCAGCAGCGAGGACAGCCGAGAGACCCAGTACTTC

D gene: TRBD2
clone size: many
V gene: TRBV10-3
J gene: TRBJ2-2
CDR3 protein: CASGLAGNTGELFF
CDR3 DNA: TGTGCCAGCGGACTAGCGGGAAACACCGGGGAGCTGTTTTTT

D gene: .
clone size: few
V gene: TRBV4-3
J gene: TRBJ2-1
CDR3 protein: CASSQDSGSYNEQFF
CDR3 DNA: TGCGCCAGCAGCCAAGATTCGGGGTCGTACAATGAGCAGTTCTTC

D gene: .
clone size: .
V gene: TRBV7-9
J gene: TRBJ2-3
CDR3 protein: CASSFSTTADTQYF
CDR3 DNA: TGTGCCAGCAGCTTCTCCACTACGGCAGATACGCAGTATTTT

D gene: .
clone size: .
V gene: TRBV4-2
J gene: TRBJ1-1
CDR3 protein: CASSPQSLTEAFF
CDR3 DNA: TGTGCCAGCAGCCCGCAGAGTCTCACTGAAGCTTTCTTT

D gene: .
clone size: many
V gene: TRBV7-9
J gene: TRBJ2-7
CDR3 protein: CASKSQGSEQYF
CDR3 DNA: TGTGCCAGCAAATCACAGGGATCCGAGCAGTACTTC